Listed below are T cell receptor beta chains from one sample, sequenced in a study of cytomegalovirus exposure and HLA in healthy donors. Produced via immunoSEQ multiplex PCR; TCRdb's table is partial and in-frame only. This table holds roughly 330,000 clones, about nine tenths found once. The sequencing sample was made of PBMCs. These TCRs come from a woman aged 25 to 39 in good health and CMV-seropositive. Each CDR3 is given with its conserved first and last residue. A D gene is named only where the DNA matches it firmly. Size tells how often a clone was seen (once, few, many) or the class of an expanded clone, and some rows leave it out.

d_gene	j_gene	v_gene	abundance	CDR3aa	CDR3nt
TRBD1	TRBJ2-2	TRBV19	once	CASTRDRERAGTGELFF	TGTGCCAGTACACGGGACAGGGAGAGAGCGGGCACCGGGGAGCTGTTTTTT
TRBD1	TRBJ2-7	TRBV19	once	CASVGQGAYEQYF	TGTGCCAGTGTGGGACAGGGAGCTTACGAGCAGTACTTC
TRBD1	TRBJ2-1	TRBV29-1	-	CSAGQGWNEQFF	TGCAGCGCTGGACAGGGGTGGAATGAGCAGTTCTTC
-	TRBJ2-1	TRBV5-4	-	CASRPRSGFEMYNEQFF	TGTGCCAGCAGACCGCGGTCAGGGTTTGAGATGTACAATGAGCAGTTCTTC
TRBD2	TRBJ2-5	TRBV29-1	-	CSVGDGRGILKTQYF	TGCAGCGTTGGGGATGGGCGGGGGATATTGAAGACCCAGTACTTC
-	TRBJ2-1	TRBV6-5	-	CASTANMGASNEQFF	TGTGCCAGCACGGCAAACATGGGGGCCTCCAATGAGCAGTTCTTC
TRBD1	TRBJ1-1	TRBV5-4	once	CASSLRDRATEAFF	TGTGCCAGCAGCTTACGGGACAGGGCCACTGAAGCTTTCTTT
TRBD1	TRBJ2-7	TRBV5-1	-	CASSPLGQPTYEQYF	TGCGCCAGCAGCCCATTGGGACAGCCAACCTACGAGCAGTACTTC
TRBD1	TRBJ2-1	TRBV25-1	once	CASSELGQGVDEQFF	TGTGCCAGCAGTGAGTTGGGACAGGGAGTCGATGAGCAGTTCTTC
-	TRBJ1-2	TRBV4-1	-	CASSQEDPPYGYTF	TGCGCCAGCAGCCAAGAGGACCCCCCCTATGGCTACACCTTC
TRBD1	TRBJ2-1	TRBV27	once	CASSLLGQGLRGEQFF	TGTGCCAGCAGTTTATTGGGACAGGGGCTTCGTGGTGAGCAGTTCTTC
-	TRBJ2-6	TRBV27	-	CASGRDIFFSGANVLTF	TGTGCCAGCGGCCGGGACATATTCTTCTCTGGGGCCAACGTCCTGACTTTC
-	TRBJ1-5	TRBV5-1	-	CASSLTIGVGQPQHF	TGCGCCAGCAGCTTGACCATAGGGGTGGGTCAGCCCCAGCATTTT
-	TRBJ1-5	TRBV30	medium-sized	CAWSVSSNQPQHF	TGTGCCTGGAGTGTGAGTAGCAATCAGCCCCAGCATTTT
-	TRBJ1-5	TRBV6-1	once	CASRDGTLGNQPQHF	TGTGCCAGCAGGGACGGGACTCTGGGCAATCAGCCCCAGCATTTT
-	TRBJ1-6	TRBV7-6	-	CASSLGPSRGNSPLHF	TGTGCCAGCAGCTTAGGGCCCTCCAGAGGGAATTCACCCCTCCACTTT
-	TRBJ1-1	TRBV6-5	-	CASSSYGNTEAFF	TGTGCCAGCAGTTCTTACGGGAACACTGAAGCTTTCTTT
-	TRBJ1-1	TRBV7-8	-	CASSGPLGQSPGF	TGTGCCAGCAGCGGACCTCTAGGGCAATCTCCGGGATTT
-	TRBJ2-2	TRBV9	once	CASSGGAGRIGELFF	TGTGCCAGCAGCGGTGGGGCAGGGAGGATCGGGGAGCTGTTTTTT
TRBD1	TRBJ1-6	TRBV30	-	CAWSQGTGGNSPLHF	TGTGCCTGGAGTCAGGGCACAGGGGGAAATTCACCCCTCCACTTT
-	TRBJ2-3	TRBV2	-	CASASGLNTDTQYF	TGTGCCTCAGCAAGTGGACTAAACACAGATACGCAGTATTTT
-	TRBJ1-1	TRBV9	-	CASSPGGGGNTEAFF	TGTGCCAGCAGCCCCGGGGGAGGGGGGAACACTGAAGCTTTCTTT
TRBD2	TRBJ2-3	TRBV28	once	CASSLLAGDTSTDTQYF	TGTGCCAGCAGTTTACTAGCGGGGGACACTAGCACAGATACGCAGTATTTT
TRBD2	TRBJ2-7	TRBV5-4	-	CASSPRLAGGPYEQYF	TGTGCCAGCAGCCCCCGGTTAGCGGGAGGGCCGTACGAGCAGTACTTC
-	TRBJ2-3	TRBV7-2	once	CASSLGGTGRDTQYF	TGTGCCAGCAGCTTAGGAGGGACTGGGAGAGATACGCAGTATTTT
-	TRBJ1-1	TRBV4-3	-	CASSQLSTDTEAFF	TGCGCCAGCAGCCAACTCTCCACAGACACTGAAGCTTTCTTT
TRBD2	TRBJ2-3	TRBV28	-	CASSLATSGNTDTQYF	TGTGCCAGCAGTTTGGCGACTAGCGGGAACACAGATACGCAGTATTTT
TRBD1	TRBJ1-5	TRBV2	-	CASSTKRGQGESDQPQHF	TGTGCCAGCAGCACAAAGAGGGGACAGGGGGAGAGCGATCAGCCCCAGCATTTT
-	TRBJ1-2	TRBV29-1	-	CSVDDPRGYGYTF	TGCAGCGTTGACGACCCACGGGGCTATGGCTACACCTTC
TRBD1	TRBJ1-2	TRBV27	-	CASRSRQGAKGYTF	TGTGCCAGCAGGTCCCGACAGGGGGCAAAGGGCTACACCTTC
TRBD2	TRBJ2-3	TRBV7-3	-	CASSLSSGSADTQYF	TGTGCCAGCAGCTTATCGAGCGGGAGTGCAGATACGCAGTATTTT